A single sample is the source of the 10 T cell receptor beta chains below, sequenced in a study of cytomegalovirus exposure and HLA in healthy donors. Use of 60 Vbeta and 13 Jbeta primers characterized the PCR. Data came from immunoSEQ multiplex PCR; TCRdb stores just in-frame clones and leaves some out. Counted here are over 150,000 clones, 60% to 85% occurring once; the ten biggest clones make up around 3.2%. Sequencing was done on a sample of PBMCs. The receptors were gathered from a woman between 50 and 59 years old in good health and CMV-seropositive.

The chain employs TRBV4-1 and TRBJ2-1, with D unclear. V lost 0 bases and J lost 4, with 16 bases in between. This CDR3 is built from 17 residues. Germline-derived CDR1 and CDR2 are MGHRA and YSYEKL. The CDR3 DNA follows: TGCGCCAGCAGCCAAGATCCCAGAGGATCGCGGTACAATGAGCAGTTCTTC. This gives the protein CASSQDPRGSRYNEQFF.

The gene calls are TRBV5-1 and TRBJ1-2; 8 nucleotides match TRBD1. Germline lookup yields CDR1 SGHRS and CDR2 YFSETQ. This CDR3 spans 16 amino acids. After removal of 4 bases from V and 1 base from J, the junction contained 9 bases not matched to a gene. CDR3 coding DNA: TGCGCCAGCAGCGCCTTGACAGGGGAGGGTAACTATGGCTACACCTTC. Amino acid sequence: CASSALTGEGNYGYTF.

The chain carries TRBV28 and TRBJ1-2, with 9 positions matching TRBD1. Germline CDR1 MDHEN, CDR2 SYDVKM. Germline trimming cut 4 bases from V and 3 bases from J; bases unmatched to any gene: 6. This CDR3 spans 15 amino acids. The CDR3 reads CASSSWDREDYGYTF. CDR3 in DNA: TGTGCCAGCAGTTCTTGGGACAGGGAGGACTATGGCTACACCTTC.

Here the CDR3 reads CASSDRVGNSPLHF. The CDR3 DNA sequence: TGTGCCAGCAGCGACAGGGTCGGGAATTCACCCCTCCACTTT. This chain uses TRBV7-9 with TRBJ1-6; 7 positions match TRBD1. V was pared by 5 bases and J by 7 bases, with 5 bases of the junction left unmatched. The germline V gene has CDR1 SEHNR and CDR2 FQNEAQ (reference sequence). The CDR3 consists of 14 residues.

The V and J genes are TRBV5-1 and TRBJ2-5, with D perhaps matching TRBD2 (6 bases). This CDR3 is 15 amino acids long. Trimming shortened V by 3 bases and J by 5 bases, and 17 bases separated the two germline ends. Germline V lookup: CDR1 SGHRS, CDR2 YFSETQ. In DNA, the CDR3 is TGCGCCAGCAGCTCCGCCGGGACCGGAGGGGAGACCCAGTACTTC. Translated, it gives CASSSAGTGGETQYF. Combining the CDR3 with reference TRBV5-1 and TRBJ2-5 gives the whole variable domain KAGVTQTPRYLIKTRGQQVTLSCSPISGHRSVSWYQQTPGQGLQFLFEYFSETQRNKGNFPGRFSGRQFSNSRSEMNVSTLELGDSALYLCASSSAGTGGETQYFGPGTRLLVL.

Concerning this clone: A junction boundary mismatches the germline segment, possibly from a read error. The chain links TRBV28 to TRBJ2-2; TRBD1 might be the D (6 bases). Germline V lookup: CDR1 MDHEN, CDR2 SYDVKM. The CDR3 spans 14 residues. The CDR3 region is CTSLPGQNTGELFF. DNA of the CDR3: TGTACCAGTCTACCGGGACAAAACACCGGGGAGCTGTTTTTT.

This clone was seen only a few times. The chain joins TRBV6-5 to TRBJ2-7; D perhaps matches TRBD2 (5 bases). CDR1 and CDR2 from the germline V gene are MNHEY and SVGAGI. Trimming took 6 bases from V and 0 from J, leaving 15 bases between them. The CDR3 has 15 residues. For the CDR3, the DNA is TGTGCCAGCAGCAAGGAGAGGGTAAGCTCCTACGAGCAGTACTTC. It translates to CASSKERVSSYEQYF.

Only a few counts were recorded for this clone. V and J are TRBV30 and TRBJ1-5; possible D gene TRBD1, 6 bases. V lost 1 base and J 0 bases, leaving 16 bases between the germline ends. The CDR3 is 17 amino acids. Germline V gene lookup returns CDR1 GTSNPN and CDR2 SVGIG (reference sequence). CDR3 protein: CAWSDRQAVNSNQPQHF. The CDR3 coding sequence is TGTGCCTGGAGTGATCGACAGGCTGTCAATAGCAATCAGCCCCAGCATTTT.

The chain recombines TRBV7-9 with TRBJ2-1; 9 bases fit TRBD2. V lost 3 bases, J lost 6 bases, and 6 bases stayed unmatched. The CDR3 contains 15 residues. The germline V gene encodes CDR1 SEHNR and CDR2 FQNEAQ (reference sequence). The CDR3: CASSFGRGGLNEQFF. The CDR3 DNA reads TGTGCCAGCAGCTTCGGGCGGGGGGGCCTCAATGAGCAGTTCTTC.

The chain joins TRBV5-1 to TRBJ1-1; unclear D gene. The germline V and J ends were trimmed by 0 bases and 0 bases, with 9 bases remaining between them. The germline gives CDR1 SGHRS, CDR2 YFSETQ. The CDR3 spans 15 residues. The CDR3 spells CASSLDQNMNTEAFF. Written as DNA, the CDR3 is TGCGCCAGCAGCTTGGATCAGAACATGAACACTGAAGCTTTCTTT.